This T cell receptor (beta chain) was sequenced for a study of beta chain features in type 1 diabetes listed by TCRdb under 2018. Some background on the complete study: Mean age, gender distribution, total cell number and subset yield were not different between patients and healthy donors. A total of roughly 100 million sorted cells were examined across all samples, and a strong correlation was observed between cell number per subset and RNA yield. The study compared TCRB repertoires of sorted circulating CD4+ T cell subsets between recently diagnosed type 1 diabetes patients and matched healthy donors. Regulatory and stem cell-like memory subsets were obtained from only 8 patients and roughly 8 healthy donors, while naive and central memory subsets were obtained from all 30 or so donors.

On the study overall, not on this receptor specifically: Only small numbers of individuals were included in the HLA sub-analyses, which left unresolved whether HLA type had any influence on TCRB rearrangement. Because cDNA was sequenced instead of genomic DNA, activated cells with high expression could be over-represented, although the groups did not differ in activation or CD3 levels. In all four CD4+ subsets, TCRB CDR3 length was moderately but significantly shorter in type 1 diabetes patients. PCR might favor shorter templates, but patient and control samples were amplified and corrected together, so any skew would affect both groups equally. At VDJ recombination sites, patients with type 1 diabetes made fewer insertions and deleted more nucleotides, a pattern implying thymic rearrangement abnormalities. The naive, central memory and regulatory TCRB repertoires appeared to resemble one another more closely among patients than among healthy donors.

From each donor, a single peripheral blood sample of 100 to 150 mL on average was drawn into heparinised tubes. A BD FACSAria II and a panel including CD45RO, CCR7, CD25, CD127, CD95 and CD27 were used to sort naive, central memory, regulatory and stem cell-like memory CD4+ T cells. A purity above 95% was achieved for all sorted populations. PBMCs were isolated immediately by Lymphoprep density gradient centrifugation and stained directly without culture. So that batch effects would be minimized, each experiment stained and sorted samples in pairs, pairing one healthy donor with one patient. Points on this clone: Its antigen remains undetermined. Base-call qualities are not available, and no considerably larger clone is one nucleotide away.

V lost 2 bases and J lost 5 bases, and the count of bases not matched to a germline gene is 2. The CDR3 has 13 amino acids, counting the end cysteine and phenylalanine. Only CDR3 DNA remains: 39 bases, in frame from the first base. Taken from the germline V gene (reference sequence), the CDR1 and CDR2 loops are MNHEY and SMNVEV. The entire amount of isolated RNA was reverse transcribed using the High Capacity cDNA Reverse Transcription Kit, so the sequenced TCRB transcripts were expressed ones. Naive, central memory and regulatory T cell samples underwent deep immunoSEQ sequencing, averaging about 3.3 million total reads per sample. Sorted cells were lysed in RLT buffer, and RNA was extracted using DNase-treated RNeasy Micro or Mini kits according to cell number. To prevent cross-contamination, each cell subset was processed individually, whereas patient and healthy donor samples were processed jointly. The immunoSEQ multiplex PCR was used to amplify TCRB sequences from cDNA, generating 87-bp fragments that spanned the CDR3 region. The amplicons were sequenced using the Illumina HiSeq platform. The original pipeline was this. Synthetic template baselines were used to correct PCR bias computationally, reads within Hamming distance 2 were collapsed, and singletons that could not be merged were discarded. By aligning reads against IMGT, V, D and J genes, CDR3 length, and insertions or deletions at six rearrangement sites were assigned. Within each subset, clonotype counts were normalized to sorted cell number, and only after that were true diversity and Gini coefficients computed with the tcR R package. Repertoire sharing was quantified using the overlap coefficient calculated on TCRB nucleotide sequences. Out-of-frame TCRB sequences from naive cells were analyzed as a proxy for the pre-selection repertoire. What TCRdb holds here is the immuneACCESS table cut down to in-frame rearrangements. Part of the clones is not present; checked against another copy, under half of the missing clones reflect an unresolved V gene, and the others are unexplained. Clonal size and the V and J genes are those of that table, whereas D and trimming came from the DNA. The sample data list about 470,000 clones, and 25% to 35% of these were observed just once. Together, the top ten hold almost 0.065% of the sample.

The sequencing sample was made of naive CD4+ T cells from blood. Per the publication, the cell subset or site label means: true naive CD4+ T cells. The clonotype comes from a man between 18 and 29 years old in good health. The chain was built from TRBV27 and TRBJ2-5; TRBD2 aligns with 7 central bases. The DNA sequence reads TGTGCCAGCAGTTTAGTGGGAGGGGAGACCCAGTACTTC. Its amino acids are CASSLVGGETQYF.